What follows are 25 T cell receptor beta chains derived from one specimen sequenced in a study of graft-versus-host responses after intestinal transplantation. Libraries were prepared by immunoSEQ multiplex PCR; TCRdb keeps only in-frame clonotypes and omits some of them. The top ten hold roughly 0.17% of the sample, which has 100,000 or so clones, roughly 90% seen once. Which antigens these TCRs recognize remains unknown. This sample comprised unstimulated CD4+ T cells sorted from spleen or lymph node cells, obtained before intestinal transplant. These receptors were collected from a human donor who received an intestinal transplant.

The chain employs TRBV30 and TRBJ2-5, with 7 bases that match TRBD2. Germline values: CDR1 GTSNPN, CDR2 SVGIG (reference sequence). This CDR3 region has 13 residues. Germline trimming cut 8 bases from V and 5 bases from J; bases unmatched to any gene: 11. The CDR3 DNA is TGTGCCCTCGGGGAGGGCTCGGGCGAGACCCAGTACTTC. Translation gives CALGEGSGETQYF.

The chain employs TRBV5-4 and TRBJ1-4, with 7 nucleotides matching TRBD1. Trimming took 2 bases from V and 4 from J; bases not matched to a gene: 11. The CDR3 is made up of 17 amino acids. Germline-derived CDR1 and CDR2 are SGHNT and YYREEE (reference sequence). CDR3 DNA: TGTGCCAGCAGCTTATCTCTGCCCGGGACAGATAATGAAAAACTGTTTTTT. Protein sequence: CASSLSLPGTDNEKLFF.

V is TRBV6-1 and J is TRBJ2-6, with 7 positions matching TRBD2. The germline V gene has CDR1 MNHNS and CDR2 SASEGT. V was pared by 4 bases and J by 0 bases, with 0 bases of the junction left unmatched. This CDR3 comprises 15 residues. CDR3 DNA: TGTGCCAGCAGTGGGACTAGCTCTGGGGCCAACGTCCTGACTTTC. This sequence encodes CASSGTSSGANVLTF.

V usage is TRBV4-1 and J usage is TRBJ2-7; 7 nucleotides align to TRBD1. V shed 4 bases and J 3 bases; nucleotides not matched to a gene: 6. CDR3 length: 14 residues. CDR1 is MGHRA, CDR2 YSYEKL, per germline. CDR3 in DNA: TGCGCCAGCAGCCCGCCGGGACAGTTCTACGAGCAGTACTTC. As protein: CASSPPGQFYEQYF.

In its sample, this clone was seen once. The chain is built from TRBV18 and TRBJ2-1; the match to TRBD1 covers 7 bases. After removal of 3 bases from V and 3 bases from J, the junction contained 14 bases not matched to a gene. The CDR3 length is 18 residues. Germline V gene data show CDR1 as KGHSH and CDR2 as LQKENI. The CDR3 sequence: CASSPPVQGSPFYNEQFF. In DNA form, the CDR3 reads TGTGCCAGCTCACCCCCGGTACAGGGGTCCCCCTTCTACAATGAGCAGTTCTTC.

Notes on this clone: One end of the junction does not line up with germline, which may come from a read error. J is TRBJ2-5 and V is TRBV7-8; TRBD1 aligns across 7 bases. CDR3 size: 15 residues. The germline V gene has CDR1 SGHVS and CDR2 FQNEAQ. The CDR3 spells CASSLGGGGQQTQYF. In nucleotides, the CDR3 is TGTGCCAGCAGCTTAGGAGGGGGCGGCCAACAGACCCAGTACTTC.

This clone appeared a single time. The CDR3 protein is CASSLDPRGQETQYF. Here the CDR3 DNA reads TGCGCCAGCAGCTTGGACCCTAGAGGCCAAGAGACCCAGTACTTC. This chain uses TRBV5-1 with TRBJ2-5; D gene unclear. The CDR3 length is 15 residues. Germline V gene data show CDR1 as SGHRS and CDR2 as YFSETQ. V was trimmed by 0 bases and J by 1 base, leaving 10 bases between them.

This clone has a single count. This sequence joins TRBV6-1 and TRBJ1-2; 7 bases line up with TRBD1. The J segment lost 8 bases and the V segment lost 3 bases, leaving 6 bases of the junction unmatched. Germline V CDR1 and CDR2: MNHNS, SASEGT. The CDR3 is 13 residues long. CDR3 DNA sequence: TGTGCCAGCAGTGATGGGACAGCGCCGGGCTACACCTTC. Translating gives CASSDGTAPGYTF.

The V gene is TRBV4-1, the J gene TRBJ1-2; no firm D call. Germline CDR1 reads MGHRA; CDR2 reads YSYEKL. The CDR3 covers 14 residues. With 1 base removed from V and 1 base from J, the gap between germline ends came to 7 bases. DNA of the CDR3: TGCGCCAGCAGCCAAGGAGGGAGTAACTATGGCTACACCTTC. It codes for CASSQGGSNYGYTF.

CDR3 bases: TGTGCCTGGAGTGGACTATTCCAAGAGACCCAGTACTTC. It specifies CAWSGLFQETQYF. The V call is TRBV30, the J call TRBJ2-5; D possibly corresponds to TRBD2 (5 bases). CDR3 length: 13 amino acids. V was cut by 1 base and J by 1 base, with 7 bases left in between. Per germline, CDR1 GTSNPN and CDR2 SVGIG (reference sequence).

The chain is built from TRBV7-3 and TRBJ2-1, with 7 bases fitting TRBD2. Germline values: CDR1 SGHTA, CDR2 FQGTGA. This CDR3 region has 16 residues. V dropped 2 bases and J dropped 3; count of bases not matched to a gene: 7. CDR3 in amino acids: CASSLDGGGVYNEQFF. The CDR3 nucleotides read TGTGCCAGCAGCTTAGATGGCGGGGGAGTCTACAATGAGCAGTTCTTC.

The CDR3 DNA reads TGTGCCAGCAGTTGGAGTGAGACAGGGTTAGAGACCCAGTACTTC. Its translation is CASSWSETGLETQYF. V and J are TRBV6-5 and TRBJ2-5; TRBD1 agrees at 7 bases. The germline gives CDR1 MNHEY, CDR2 SVGAGI. V lost 4 bases, J lost 4 bases, and 9 bases stayed unmatched. CDR3 size: 15 residues.

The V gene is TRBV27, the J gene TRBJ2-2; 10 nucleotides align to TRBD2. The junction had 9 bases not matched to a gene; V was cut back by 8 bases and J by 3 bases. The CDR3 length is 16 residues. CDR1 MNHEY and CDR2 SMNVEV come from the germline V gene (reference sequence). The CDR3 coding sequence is TGTGCCAGCCTCGGACTAGCGGAGCCGGACACCGGGGAGCTGTTTTTT. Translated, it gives CASLGLAEPDTGELFF.

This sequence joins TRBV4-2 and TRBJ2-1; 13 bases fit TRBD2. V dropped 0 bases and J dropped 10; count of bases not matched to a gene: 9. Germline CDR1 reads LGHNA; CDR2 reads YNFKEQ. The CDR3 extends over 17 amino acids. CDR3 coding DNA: TGTGCCAGCAGCCAAGAAATGGGACTAGCGGGGCTTTGGGAGCAGTTCTTC. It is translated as CASSQEMGLAGLWEQFF.

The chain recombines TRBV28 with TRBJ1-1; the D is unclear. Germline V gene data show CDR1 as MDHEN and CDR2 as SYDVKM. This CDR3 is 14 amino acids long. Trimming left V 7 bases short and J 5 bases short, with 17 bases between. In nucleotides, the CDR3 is TGTGCCAGCACCACTACCGATGCCCGGACTGAAGCTTTCTTT. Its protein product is CASTTTDARTEAFF. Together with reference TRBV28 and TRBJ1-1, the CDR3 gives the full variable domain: DVKVTQSSRYLVKRTGEKVFLECVQDMDHENMFWYRQDPGLGLRLIYFSYDVKMKEKGDIPEGYSVSREKKERFSLILESASTNQTSMYLCASTTTDARTEAFFGQGTRLTVV.

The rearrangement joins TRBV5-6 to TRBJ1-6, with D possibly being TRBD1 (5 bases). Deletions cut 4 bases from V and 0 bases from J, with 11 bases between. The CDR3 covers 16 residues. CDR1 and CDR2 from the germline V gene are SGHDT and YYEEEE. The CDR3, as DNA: TGTGCCAGCAGCCCAGGACACTTCTCCTATAATTCACCCCTCCACTTT. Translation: CASSPGHFSYNSPLHF.

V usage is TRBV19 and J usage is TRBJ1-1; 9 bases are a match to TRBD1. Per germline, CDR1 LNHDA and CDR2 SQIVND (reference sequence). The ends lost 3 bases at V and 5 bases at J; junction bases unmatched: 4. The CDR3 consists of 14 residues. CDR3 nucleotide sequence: TGTGCCAGTAGTATGGACAGGGGTAGGACTGAAGCTTTCTTT. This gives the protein CASSMDRGRTEAFF.

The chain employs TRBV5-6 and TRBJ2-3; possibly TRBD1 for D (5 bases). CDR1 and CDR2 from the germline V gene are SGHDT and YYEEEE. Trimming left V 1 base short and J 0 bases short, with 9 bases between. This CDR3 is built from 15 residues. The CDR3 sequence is CASSLWQGSTDTQYF. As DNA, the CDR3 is TGTGCCAGCAGCTTGTGGCAGGGTAGCACAGATACGCAGTATTTT.

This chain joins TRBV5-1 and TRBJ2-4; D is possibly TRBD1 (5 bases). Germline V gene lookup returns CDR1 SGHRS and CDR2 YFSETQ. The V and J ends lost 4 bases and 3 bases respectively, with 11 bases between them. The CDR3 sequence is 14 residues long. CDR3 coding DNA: TGCGCCAGCAGCGGGGCCGGCGACAAAAACATTCAGTACTTC. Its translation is CASSGAGDKNIQYF.

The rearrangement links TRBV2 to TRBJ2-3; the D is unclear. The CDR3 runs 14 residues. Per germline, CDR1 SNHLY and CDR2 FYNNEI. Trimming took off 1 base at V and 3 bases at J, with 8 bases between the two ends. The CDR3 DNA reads TGTGCCAGCAGTGAAGGACTGCCTACAGATACGCAGTATTTT. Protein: CASSEGLPTDTQYF.

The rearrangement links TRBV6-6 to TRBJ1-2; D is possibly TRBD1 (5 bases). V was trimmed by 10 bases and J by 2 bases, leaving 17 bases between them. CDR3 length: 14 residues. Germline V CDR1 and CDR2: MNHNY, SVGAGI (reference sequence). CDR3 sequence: CATKKEGLNYGYTF. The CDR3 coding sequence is TGTGCCACCAAAAAGGAGGGGTTGAACTATGGCTACACCTTC.

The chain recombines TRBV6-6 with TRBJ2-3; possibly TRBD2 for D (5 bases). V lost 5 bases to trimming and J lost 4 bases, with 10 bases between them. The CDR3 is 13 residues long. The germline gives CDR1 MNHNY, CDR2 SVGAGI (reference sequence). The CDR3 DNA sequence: TGTGCCAGCAGTCTGACGAGGGCAGATACGCAGTATTTT. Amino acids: CASSLTRADTQYF.

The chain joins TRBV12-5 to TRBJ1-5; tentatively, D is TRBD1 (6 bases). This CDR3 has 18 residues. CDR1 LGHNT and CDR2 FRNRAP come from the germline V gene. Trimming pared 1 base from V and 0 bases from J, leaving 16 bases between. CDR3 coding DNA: TGTGCTAGTGGTTTGGCCCAGGGGACCCAACTTAGCAATCAGCCCCAGCATTTT. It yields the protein CASGLAQGTQLSNQPQHF.

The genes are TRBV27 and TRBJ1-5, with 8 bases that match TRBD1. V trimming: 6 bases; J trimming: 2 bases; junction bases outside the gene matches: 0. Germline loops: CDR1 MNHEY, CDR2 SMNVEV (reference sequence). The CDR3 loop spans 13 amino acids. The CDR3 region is CASRTGGNQPQHF. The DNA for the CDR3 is TGTGCCAGCAGGACAGGGGGCAATCAGCCCCAGCATTTT.

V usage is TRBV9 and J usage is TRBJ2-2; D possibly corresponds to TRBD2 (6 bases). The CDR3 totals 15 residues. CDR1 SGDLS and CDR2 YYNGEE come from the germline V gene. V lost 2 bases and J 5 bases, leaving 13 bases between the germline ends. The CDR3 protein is CASSVGGPTTGELFF. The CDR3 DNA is TGTGCCAGCAGCGTCGGGGGACCCACTACCGGGGAGCTGTTTTTT.